Below, 8 T cell receptor beta chains from the same sample are listed, as sequenced in a study of shared clonotypes between healthy human individuals. Sequencing was performed with immunoSEQ multiplex PCR; in TCRdb, only in-frame clones are kept and a portion is missing. The sample holds 900,000 to 1,200,000 clones; around 78% are singletons and the top ten take 0.61%. The source material was memory CD4+ T cells from PBMCs. Subset specified: CD45RA-negative fraction. The receptors derive from a man aged 18-30 years in good health. Some clones in this sample may be carry-over from other donors' samples.

As regards this clone: The same CDR3 can be traced to other DNA sequences in this sample. V gene TRBV30 combines with J gene TRBJ2-2; 7 bases line up with TRBD2. The V and J ends lost 0 bases and 5 bases, in that order; junction bases with no gene match: 0. The CDR3 length is 13 residues. Germline V gene lookup returns CDR1 GTSNPN and CDR2 SVGIG (reference sequence). DNA for the CDR3: TGTGCCTGGAGTGTGGGAGGGACCGGGGAGCTGTTTTTT. Translating it yields CAWSVGGTGELFF. Complete variable domain (other parts from reference TRBV30 and TRBJ2-2): SQTIHQWPATLVQPVGSPLSLECTVEGTSNPNLYWYRQAAGRGLQLLFYSVGIGQISSEVPQNLSASRPQDRQFILSSKKLLLSDSGFYLCAWSVGGTGELFFGEGSRLTVL.

The chain employs TRBV28 and TRBJ2-3; 11 bases align to TRBD2. V shed 5 bases and J 1 base; nucleotides not matched to a gene: 5. The germline V gene has CDR1 MDHEN and CDR2 SYDVKM. CDR3 length: 16 amino acids. CDR3 sequence (DNA): TGTGCCAGCAGTAACCCGGGACTAGCGGGCACAGATACGCAGTATTTT. It translates to CASSNPGLAGTDTQYF. Filled out from reference TRBV28 and TRBJ2-3, the complete variable domain reads DVKVTQSSRYLVKRTGEKVFLECVQDMDHENMFWYRQDPGLGLRLIYFSYDVKMKEKGDIPEGYSVSREKKERFSLILESASTNQTSMYLCASSNPGLAGTDTQYFGPGTRLTVL.

J is TRBJ2-1 and V is TRBV10-3; TRBD2 aligns across 10 bases. V was clipped by 4 bases and J by 4 bases; unmatched bases: 4. The length of the CDR3 is 15 residues. CDR1 ENHRY and CDR2 SYGVKD come from the germline V gene. CDR3 sequence: CAISGGLAAYNEQFF. CDR3 DNA: TGTGCCATCAGTGGCGGACTAGCGGCATACAATGAGCAGTTCTTC.

The genes are TRBV28 and TRBJ2-7, with 10 nucleotides matching TRBD1. Germline V gene sequence: CDR1 MDHEN, CDR2 SYDVKM. The CDR3 is 13 amino acids. V shed 6 bases and J 5 bases; nucleotides not matched to a gene: 4. CDR3 in amino acids: CASRRDRGNEQYF. Written as DNA, the CDR3 is TGTGCCAGCAGGCGGGACAGGGGTAACGAGCAGTACTTC.

On this clone itself: Distinct nucleotide sequences in the sample also encode this CDR3. This CDR3 reads CASSLVLETQYF. As DNA, the CDR3 is TGTGCCAGCAGCTTAGTGCTGGAGACCCAGTACTTC. The chain carries TRBV7-9 and TRBJ2-5, with D hard to call. V lost 1 base to trimming and J lost 5 bases, with 5 bases between them. The CDR3 contains 12 residues. Germline-derived CDR1 and CDR2 are SEHNR and FQNEAQ (reference sequence).

The genes are TRBV6-4 and TRBJ1-2; no definite D call. Trimming left V 0 bases short and J 3 bases short, with 26 bases between. This CDR3 region has 20 residues. CDR1 MRHNA and CDR2 SNTAGT come from the germline V gene. In nucleotides, the CDR3 is TGTGCCAGCAGTGACTCCATGTCGGACCCTCTGAAGGCCCGGTACTATGGCTACACCTTC. Translation gives CASSDSMSDPLKARYYGYTF.

This sequence joins TRBV2 and TRBJ2-5, with 12 bases that match TRBD1. The DNA end favors TRBJ2-7, so the J call may be wrong. Germline values: CDR1 SNHLY, CDR2 FYNNEI. The CDR3 is 14 amino acids. CDR3 bases: TGTGCCAGCAGGCCGGGACAGGGGGCGTACGAGCAGTACTTC. This sequence encodes CASRPGQGAYEQYF.

This clone was picked up many times. The chain uses TRBV28 and TRBJ1-1, with TRBD1 matching over 7 bases. The CDR3 is 12 residues long. Trimming removed 0 bases from V and 8 bases from J; junction bases left unmatched: 0. CDR1 and CDR2 from the germline V gene are MDHEN and SYDVKM. CDR3 amino acids: CASSLWGQEAFF. The CDR3 coding sequence is TGTGCCAGCAGTTTATGGGGACAGGAAGCTTTCTTT.